A selection of T cell receptor beta chains follows, all from one sample in a study of CD8+CD57+ T cells in acquired aplastic anemia. Via MiXCR, TCRdb re-called the reads, giving one row per CDR3 protein. This sample carries fewer than 200,000 distinct CDR3 sequences, around 50% of them seen once, and the ten largest clones take around 13%. Sequenced sample: sorted CD4+, CD8+, or CD8+CD57+ T cells (not recorded which) from PBMCs. These receptors all stem from a human donor with aplastic anemia. Each CDR3 is given with its conserved first and last residue. D genes are given only for firm matches. Expanded clones are given a class, and other clones once, few, many or no size at all.

>TRBV2|NA|TRBJ2-2|many
TGTGCCAGCAGTGAGGGAGCCGGGGAGCTGTTTTTT
CASSEGAGELFF
>TRBV10-3|TRBD1|TRBJ1-4|few
TGTGCCATTTCCGGGACAGATAATGAAAAACTGTTTTTT
CAISGTDNEKLFF
>TRBV6-1|TRBD1|TRBJ1-4|NA
TGTGCCAGCAGCCATGGACAGGGGGCAAGTGAAAAACTGTTTTTT
CASSHGQGASEKLFF
>TRBV6-1|NA|TRBJ2-7|many
TGTGCCAGCTCTCCGGACCTTAGCCGATACGAGCAGTACTTC
CASSPDLSRYEQYF
>TRBV7-2|NA|TRBJ2-7|many
TGTGCCAGCAGCTTAGGTCCAGGGGCCGGCTACGAGCAGTACTTC
CASSLGPGAGYEQYF
>TRBV12-3/TRBV12-4|NA|TRBJ1-5|NA
TGTGCCAGCAGTTTAGCGGGGGGCGGTCAGCCCCAGCATTTT
CASSLAGGGQPQHF
>TRBV10-2|NA|TRBJ2-7|many
TGCGCCAGCAGTGAGACAGGGCGCTCCTACGAGCAGTACTTC
CASSETGRSYEQYF
>TRBV19|NA|TRBJ1-5|NA
TGTGCCAGTAGTATAACGGATTATAGCAATCAGCCCCAGCATTTT
CASSITDYSNQPQHF
>TRBV5-1|TRBD1|TRBJ2-1|many
TGCGCCAGCAGCTTGGGGGGACAGGGGATCAATGAGCAGTTCTTC
CASSLGGQGINEQFF
>TRBV25-1|TRBD1|TRBJ1-4|NA
TGTGCCAGCACATCCGGACAGGGGGAAAAACTGTTTTTT
CASTSGQGEKLFF
>TRBV25-1|TRBD1|TRBJ2-2|NA
TGTGCCAGCAGTAGCCCCTATGTTTCACGGACAGGGACTTCCTCCGGGGAGCTGTTTTTT
CASSSPYVSRTGTSSGELFF
>TRBV10-1|NA|TRBJ1-3|NA
TGCGCCAGCAGTGATCGGGGCTTCTCTGGAAACACCATATATTTT
CASSDRGFSGNTIYF
>TRBV29-1|NA|TRBJ1-1|few
TGCAGCGTTGGGACGGTGAACACTGAAGCTTTCTTT
CSVGTVNTEAFF
>TRBV6-6|NA|TRBJ2-7|many
TGTGCCAGCAGTTACTCGGGTAGGTCCACCTACGAGCAGTACTTC
CASSYSGRSTYEQYF
>TRBV7-1|NA|TRBJ2-1|many
TGTGCCAGCAGCTCCAGCCCATTTATGGCGGGGATAAACAATGAGCAGTTCTTC
CASSSSPFMAGINNEQFF
>TRBV2|TRBD1|TRBJ2-7|once
TGTGCCAGCAGTGAATCTCGGACAGGGTTCTACGAGCAGTACTTC
CASSESRTGFYEQYF
>TRBV5-5|NA|TRBJ2-3|few
TGTGCCAGCAGCTTCGGGGGGCCGGGCACAGATACGCAGTATTTT
CASSFGGPGTDTQYF
>TRBV5-1|NA|TRBJ1-1|many
TGCGCCAGCAGTAAGGGAACGAACACTGAAGCTTTCTTT
CASSKGTNTEAFF
>TRBV20-1|NA|TRBJ2-3|many
TGCAGTGCCAGAGCGGTGAGCACAGATACGCAGTATTTT
CSARAVSTDTQYF
>TRBV11-3|NA|TRBJ2-1|NA
TGTGCCAGCAGCTTAGAACACCCCTACAATGAGCAGTTCTTC
CASSLEHPYNEQFF
>TRBV10-1|NA|TRBJ2-7|few
TGCGCCAGCAGTGCAAAGGGGCCTAACTACGAGCAGTACTTC
CASSAKGPNYEQYF
>TRBV7-2|NA|TRBJ1-5|many
TGTGCCAGCAGCTCCCGAGGAGACCAGCCCCAGCATTTT
CASSSRGDQPQHF
>TRBV2|NA|TRBJ1-1|NA
TGTGCCAGCACAGGGACGTTATTGAACACTGAAGCTTTCTTT
CASTGTLLNTEAFF
>TRBV20-1|NA|TRBJ2-3|NA
TGCAGTGCTAGTGCCGCTAGCACGTCGAGAGGTACGCAGTATTTT
CSASAASTSRGTQYF
>TRBV7-8|TRBD2|TRBJ2-1|NA
TGTGCCAGCAGCTCTAGCGGGGGCCGGTACAATGAGCAGTTCTTC
CASSSSGGRYNEQFF
>TRBV10-3|NA|TRBJ2-6|NA
TGTGCCATCAGTGGATCGACATCCCTCGGGGCCAACGTCCTGACTTTC
CAISGSTSLGANVLTF
>TRBV5-1|TRBD2|TRBJ2-3|NA
TGCGCCAGCAGCTTGGTTGCGGGAGGTCGTACAGATACGCAGTATTTT
CASSLVAGGRTDTQYF